This T cell receptor (beta chain) was retrieved from a study of blood T cell repertoires in COVID-19. Study context: Acute and convalescent COVID-19 samples came from the United States, Italy and Spain. T cells, B-cell-depleted T cells, or PBMCs supplied cDNA or gDNA.

There are a few counts of this clone. Germline CDR1 and CDR2: SGHDT and YYEEEE. Trimming removed 4 bases from V and 1 base from J; junction bases left unmatched: 15. The CDR3 has 18 residues. Methods used by the authors: Cell counts per sample came from amplifying reference gene primers. The table came from immunoSEQ multiplex PCR; TCRdb's copy has only in-frame clones and leaves some out. V and J calls and clone size are as listed in that table; D and trimming were resolved from the DNA. The sample holds over 120,000 clones, 80% seen once. The clonotype originates from a man aged 65-85 years who had recovered from COVID-19. The sample taken for sequencing was peripheral blood. The chain recombines TRBV5-6 with TRBJ1-2, with 8 bases lining up with TRBD1. CDR3 nucleotide sequence: TGTGCCAGCAGCACGACGGACAGGGCTAAGCCAGTTAACTATGGCTACACCTTC. This sequence encodes CASSTTDRAKPVNYGYTF.